These 29 T cell receptor beta chains came from one sample sequenced in a study of T cell responses to AZD1222 COVID-19 vaccine. The table came from immunoSEQ multiplex PCR; TCRdb's copy has only in-frame clones and leaves some out. This table holds nearly 110,000 clones, just over 90% found once. The source was peripheral blood, collected 28 days after the second AZD1222 dose. The receptors originated from an adult who received the AZD1222 COVID-19 vaccine.

V is TRBV5-1 and J is TRBJ2-1; D gene unclear. The CDR3 length is 14 residues. Looked up from germline, CDR1 is SGHRS and CDR2 is YFSETQ. The ends were cut back, 4 bases at V and 4 bases at J, with 12 bases in the middle. CDR3 sequence: CASSPVEVYNEQFF. The CDR3 DNA sequence: TGCGCCAGCAGCCCCGTCGAGGTTTACAATGAGCAGTTCTTC. Complete variable domain (other parts from reference TRBV5-1 and TRBJ2-1): KAGVTQTPRYLIKTRGQQVTLSCSPISGHRSVSWYQQTPGQGLQFLFEYFSETQRNKGNFPGRFSGRQFSNSRSEMNVSTLELGDSALYLCASSPVEVYNEQFFGPGTRLTVL.

The chain joins TRBV10-3 to TRBJ1-1; 9 bases line up with TRBD1. CDR3 length: 15 residues. Unmatched junction bases numbered 7, after V lost 7 bases and J lost 1 base. The germline V gene encodes CDR1 ENHRY and CDR2 SYGVKD. DNA for the CDR3: TGTGCCATCAAAGATCCGGGACAGGGGAACACTGAAGCTTTCTTT. Protein sequence: CAIKDPGQGNTEAFF.

V is TRBV3-1 (or the pseudogene TRBV3-2) and J is TRBJ2-2, with TRBD2 matching 10 bases. Germline V lookup: CDR1 LGHDT, CDR2 YNNKEL (reference sequence). The length of the CDR3 is 19 residues. V dropped 0 bases and J dropped 0; count of bases not matched to a gene: 7. CDR3 region: CASSQEWLAGVTNTGELFF. CDR3 nucleotides: TGTGCCAGCAGCCAAGAATGGCTAGCGGGAGTAACGAACACCGGGGAGCTGTTTTTT.

The CDR3 DNA is TGCGCCAGCAGCTTGGCCGCGGGACTAGCTGAGACCCAGTACTTC. This gives the protein CASSLAAGLAETQYF. The V gene is TRBV5-1, the J gene TRBJ2-5, with 9 bases lining up with TRBD2. The germline gives CDR1 SGHRS, CDR2 YFSETQ. Unmatched junction bases numbered 5, after V lost 0 bases and J lost 5 bases. The CDR3 totals 15 residues. Together with reference TRBV5-1 and TRBJ2-5, the CDR3 gives the full variable domain: KAGVTQTPRYLIKTRGQQVTLSCSPISGHRSVSWYQQTPGQGLQFLFEYFSETQRNKGNFPGRFSGRQFSNSRSEMNVSTLELGDSALYLCASSLAAGLAETQYFGPGTRLLVL.

The rearrangement links TRBV28 to TRBJ2-4; D remains unclear. Germline V CDR1 and CDR2: MDHEN, SYDVKM. This CDR3 comprises 14 residues. Deletions cut 2 bases from V and 3 bases from J, with 8 bases between. The CDR3 here is CASSLGPFKNIQYF. The CDR3 DNA follows: TGTGCCAGCAGTTTAGGGCCTTTCAAAAACATTCAGTACTTC.

V is TRBV3-1 (or the pseudogene TRBV3-2) and J is TRBJ1-2; no reliable D call. Trimming shortened V by 4 bases and J by 4 bases, and 10 bases separated the two germline ends. The length of the CDR3 is 13 residues. Germline V lookup: CDR1 LGHDT, CDR2 YNNKEL (reference sequence). The CDR3 DNA sequence: TGTGCCAGCAGCCGATTCGGTCCCTATGGCTACACCTTC. Translated: CASSRFGPYGYTF.

This clone was detected once. The J gene is TRBJ2-7, the V gene TRBV2, with 8 bases matching TRBD1. CDR1 is SNHLY and CDR2 is FYNNEI in the germline V gene. This CDR3 spans 12 amino acids. V lost 7 bases to trimming and J lost 4 bases; unmatched junction nucleotides: 3. CDR3 DNA: TGTGCCAGCATGCAGGGGGCTTACGAGCAGTACTTC. This sequence encodes CASMQGAYEQYF. Full variable domain (rest looked up from reference TRBV2 and TRBJ2-7): EPEVTQTPSHQVTQMGQEVILRCVPISNHLYFYWYRQILGQKVEFLVSFYNNEISEKSEIFDDQFSVERPDGSNFTLKIRSTKLEDSAMYFCASMQGAYEQYFGPGTRLTVT.

The chain joins TRBV28 to TRBJ2-7; D not resolved. The CDR3 totals 12 residues. CDR1 is MDHEN and CDR2 is SYDVKM in the germline V gene. The V end lost 6 bases, the J end lost 0 bases, and 6 bases lay between the germline ends. In nucleotides, the CDR3 is TGTGCCAGCAGGCCGAGCTCCTACGAGCAGTACTTC. Its protein is CASRPSSYEQYF.

The chain couples TRBV12-3 or TRBV12-4 to TRBJ1-1; D remains ambiguous. This CDR3 comprises 12 residues. V lost 2 bases, J lost 7 bases, and 8 bases lay in between. The DNA of the CDR3 is TGTGCCAGCAGTTTAATGGTAGGTGAAGCTTTCTTT. Protein sequence: CASSLMVGEAFF.

The chain combines TRBV11-2 with TRBJ1-2, with D hard to call. Trimming took 2 bases from V and 5 from J, leaving 12 bases between them. This CDR3 is built from 14 residues. CDR1 and CDR2 from the germline V gene are SGHAT and FQNNGV. The CDR3 protein is CASSLTTTWYGYTF. The DNA for the CDR3 is TGTGCCAGCAGCTTAACGACAACTTGGTATGGCTACACCTTC.

A word on this clone: This specimen includes other DNA sequences encoding the same CDR3. The chain combines TRBV19 with TRBJ1-5; D is possibly TRBD1 (6 bases). CDR3 length equals 14 residues. Trimming took off 3 bases at V and 7 bases at J, with 13 bases between the two ends. Germline V gene data show CDR1 as LNHDA and CDR2 as SQIVND (reference sequence). This CDR3 is CASSILQGGQPQHF. The CDR3 DNA reads as TGTGCCAGTAGTATTTTACAGGGTGGACAGCCCCAGCATTTT.

The V gene is TRBV6-5, the J gene TRBJ2-7, with D uncertain. Trimming stripped 7 bases from V and 3 bases from J, with 19 bases between. This CDR3 is built from 15 residues. Germline lookup yields CDR1 MNHEY and CDR2 SVGAGI. CDR3 protein: CASILTPASSYEQYF. The CDR3 DNA follows: TGTGCCAGCATCCTAACACCGGCTAGTAGCTACGAGCAGTACTTC.

V is TRBV28 and J is TRBJ2-4, with 9 bases identical to TRBD1. In germline, CDR1 is MDHEN, CDR2 SYDVKM. The junction had 6 bases not matched to a gene; V was cut back by 4 bases and J by 8 bases. The CDR3 length is 14 residues. The CDR3 DNA reads TGTGCCAGCAGTTCACCGGGACAGGGAGACATTCAGTACTTC. Translated, it gives CASSSPGQGDIQYF.

CDR3 coding DNA: TGCGCCAGCATGGGACTGAACACAGATACGCAGTATTTT. This gives the protein CASMGLNTDTQYF. The chain recombines TRBV5-1 with TRBJ2-3; TRBD2 might be the D (6 bases). This CDR3 contains 13 residues. V shed 6 bases and J shed 2 bases, with 10 bases lying between them. Germline CDR1 and CDR2: SGHRS and YFSETQ.

This clone has a handful of counts. The chain joins TRBV2 to TRBJ1-5; TRBD1 might be the D (5 bases). The germline V gene has CDR1 SNHLY and CDR2 FYNNEI. Trimming took 9 bases from V and 4 from J, leaving 10 bases between them. The CDR3 is 12 amino acids. Here the CDR3 DNA reads TGTGCCAGTGGCCGGGGGAATCAGCCCCAGCATTTT. This codes for CASGRGNQPQHF.

V gene TRBV6-4 combines with J gene TRBJ2-2; 12 bases align to TRBD2. Trimming took 6 bases from V and 7 from J; bases not matched to a gene: 6. This CDR3 has 15 residues. The germline V gene encodes CDR1 MRHNA and CDR2 SNTAGT. As DNA, the CDR3 is TGTGCCAGCAGCCGACTAGCGGGAGAGGGCGGGGAGCTGTTTTTT. Translated, it gives CASSRLAGEGGELFF.

The chain recombines TRBV5-1 with TRBJ1-5; 7 positions match TRBD1. After removal of 1 base from V and 0 bases from J, the junction contained 7 bases not matched to a gene. Per germline, CDR1 SGHRS and CDR2 YFSETQ. This CDR3 region has 17 residues. CDR3 nucleotides: TGCGCCAGCAGCTTGCTTCCGACAGGGAATAGCAATCAGCCCCAGCATTTT. Its translation is CASSLLPTGNSNQPQHF.

The gene calls are TRBV6-5 and TRBJ1-1; no reliable D call. From germline, CDR1 is MNHEY and CDR2 SVGAGI. V lost 6 bases, J lost 1 base, and 15 bases lay in between. CDR3 size: 15 residues. The CDR3 region has the DNA TGTGCCAGCAGCCCCAGTCTCTCGAGGAACACTGAAGCTTTCTTT. The encoded protein is CASSPSLSRNTEAFF.

The chain couples TRBV7-6 to TRBJ1-1; D is undetermined. V was clipped by 4 bases and J by 11 bases, with 14 bases between them. Germline CDR1 and CDR2: SGHVS and FNYEAQ. The CDR3 sequence is 12 residues long. DNA of the CDR3: TGTGCCAGCAGCTCGCTGGCTGGGCGGGCTTTCTTT. Translating gives CASSSLAGRAFF.

This chain connects TRBV18 to TRBJ1-5; no reliable D call. From germline, CDR1 is KGHSH and CDR2 LQKENI. V was cut by 2 bases and J by 7 bases, with 15 bases left in between. CDR3 size: 15 residues. CDR3 nucleotide sequence: TGTGCCAGCTCACCAAGGGCGGCGGCGGGGCAGCCCCAGCATTTT. Translating gives CASSPRAAAGQPQHF.

The chain combines TRBV10-2 with TRBJ2-7; D call uncertain. The ends were cut back, 0 bases at V and 4 bases at J, with 1 base in the middle. Germline V gene lookup returns CDR1 WSHSY and CDR2 SAAADI. CDR3 length equals 11 residues. DNA of the CDR3: TGCGCCAGCAGTGAGTCATACGAGCAGTACTTC. As protein: CASSESYEQYF.

The V and J genes are TRBV6-4 and TRBJ1-2; D call uncertain. This CDR3 comprises 13 residues. From germline, CDR1 is MRHNA and CDR2 SNTAGT. V lost 0 bases and J 7 bases, leaving 9 bases between the germline ends. The CDR3 DNA follows: TGTGCCAGCAGTGACTCCCCCGAACTTGGCTACACCTTC. Protein: CASSDSPELGYTF.

The chain employs TRBV30 and TRBJ2-3; possibly TRBD2 for D (5 bases). Trimming took 0 bases from V and 2 from J, leaving 12 bases between them. This CDR3 is built from 15 residues. CDR1 is GTSNPN and CDR2 is SVGIG in the germline V gene (reference sequence). CDR3 sequence (DNA): TGTGCCTGGAGTGTACTGGACTCCCACACAGATACGCAGTATTTT. This gives the protein CAWSVLDSHTDTQYF.

CDR3: CASSSGQGNIQYF. The DNA of the CDR3 is TGTGCCAGCAGCTCCGGACAGGGGAACATTCAGTACTTC. This chain uses TRBV9 with TRBJ2-4, with 9 bases that match TRBD1. After removal of 4 bases from V and 7 bases from J, the junction contained 3 bases not matched to a gene. Germline V gene sequence: CDR1 SGDLS, CDR2 YYNGEE. This CDR3 has 13 amino acids.

V and J are TRBV28 and TRBJ1-6, with unresolved D. This CDR3 is built from 14 residues. From germline, CDR1 is MDHEN and CDR2 SYDVKM. Trimming removed 7 bases from V and 0 bases from J, with 7 bases in between. In DNA form, the CDR3 reads TGTGCCAGCACCTTAAGCTCCTATAATTCACCCCTCCACTTT. It translates to CASTLSSYNSPLHF.

The chain uses TRBV4-1 and TRBJ1-1, with D maybe TRBD1 (5 bases). V was cut by 1 base and J by 5 bases, with 17 bases left in between. From germline, CDR1 is MGHRA and CDR2 YSYEKL. The CDR3 runs 16 residues. CDR3: CASSQVPPARGTEAFF. As DNA, the CDR3 is TGCGCCAGCAGCCAAGTCCCCCCGGCCCGGGGGACTGAAGCTTTCTTT.

V usage is TRBV5-1 and J usage is TRBJ1-4; D unclear. Germline V gene sequence: CDR1 SGHRS, CDR2 YFSETQ. CDR3 length: 16 amino acids. The V gene lost 2 bases and the J gene lost 0 bases, with 11 bases spanning the gap. Here the CDR3 DNA reads TGCGCCAGCAGCTTCGCGGCACAAGCAACTAATGAAAAACTGTTTTTT. Translation: CASSFAAQATNEKLFF.

The chain recombines TRBV2 with TRBJ2-2; 12 nucleotides match TRBD2. The V gene's germline CDR1 is SNHLY and CDR2 FYNNEI. V lost 7 bases and J lost 4; bases outside the gene matches: 22. This CDR3 is 21 amino acids long. The CDR3 sequence: CASNVNRDLLAGGRPTGELFF. Written as DNA, the CDR3 is TGTGCCAGCAACGTTAACAGGGACCTACTAGCGGGGGGCCGTCCCACCGGGGAGCTGTTTTTT.

The chain joins TRBV9 to TRBJ2-7; the match to TRBD2 covers 8 bases. V lost 2 bases and J lost 2; bases outside the gene matches: 6. In germline, CDR1 is SGDLS, CDR2 YYNGEE. The CDR3 loop spans 15 amino acids. In DNA form, the CDR3 reads TGTGCCAGCAGCGTTACTAGCGGTACGCCCTACGAGCAGTACTTC. As protein: CASSVTSGTPYEQYF. Based on the CDR3 plus reference TRBV9 and TRBJ2-7, the full variable domain is DSGVTQTPKHLITATGQRVTLRCSPRSGDLSVYWYQQSLDQGLQFLIQYYNGEERAKGNILERFSAQQFPDLHSELNLSSLELGDSALYFCASSVTSGTPYEQYFGPGTRLTVT.